Shown below are 29 T cell receptor beta chains from a single sample sequenced in a study of blood T cell repertoires in COVID-19. Repertoires were generated with immunoSEQ multiplex PCR, while TCRdb's copy carries only in-frame clones and drops some. The sample consists of 150,000 to 200,000 clones, 65% to 85% of them appearing once. Sequencing was done on a sample of peripheral blood. The receptors were gathered from a woman older than 75 with active or convalescent COVID-19.

The CDR3 DNA sequence: TGTGCCAGCAGCTTAACGCGGGACAGGGGGCGCGAGCAGTACTTC. Translation: CASSLTRDRGREQYF. V is TRBV7-2 and J is TRBJ2-7; 12 bases align to TRBD1. Germline V CDR1 and CDR2: SGHTA, FQGNSA. The CDR3 extends over 15 amino acids. Unmatched junction bases numbered 5, after V lost 2 bases and J lost 6 bases. The full variable domain, with the rest looked up from reference TRBV7-2 and TRBJ2-7, is GAGVSQSPSNKVTEKGKDVELRCDPISGHTALYWYRQSLGQGLEFLIYFQGNSAPDKSGLPSDRFSAERTGGSVSTLTIQRTQQEDSAVYLCASSLTRDRGREQYFGPGTRLTVT.

This clone came up once. V usage is TRBV19 and J usage is TRBJ1-1; D not certain. The CDR3 has 13 residues. Per the germline V gene, CDR1 is LNHDA and CDR2 is SQIVND (reference sequence). V lost 7 bases and J lost 1, with 10 bases in between. For the CDR3, the DNA is TGTGCCAGTACTTATAGTGCGAACACTGAAGCTTTCTTT. It specifies CASTYSANTEAFF.

The rearrangement links TRBV4-3 to TRBJ1-1; tentative D call: TRBD1 (5 bases). V lost 0 bases and J 11 bases, leaving 13 bases between the germline ends. This CDR3 comprises 13 residues. The germline V gene encodes CDR1 LGHNA and CDR2 YSLEER. The CDR3 DNA is TGCGCCAGCAGCCAAGATCGGGGGGGGGACGCTTTCTTT. Its translation is CASSQDRGGDAFF.

The chain uses TRBV9 and TRBJ1-5; D is undetermined. The CDR3 is 15 residues long. Germline CDR1 is SGDLS and CDR2 is YYNGEE. The V end was cut by 4 bases, the J end by 10 bases, with 21 bases between. CDR3 in amino acids: CASSPSTAPRDPQHF. In DNA form, the CDR3 reads TGTGCCAGCAGCCCCTCCACGGCTCCGCGGGATCCCCAGCATTTT.

The chain uses TRBV14 and TRBJ2-7; 8 nucleotides match TRBD1. The CDR3 covers 15 residues. V lost 3 bases to trimming and J lost 1 base; unmatched junction nucleotides: 5. The V gene's germline CDR1 is SGHDN and CDR2 FVKESK. The CDR3 sequence is CASSQAGTGSYEQYF. As DNA, the CDR3 is TGTGCCAGCAGCCAGGCCGGGACAGGATCCTACGAGCAGTACTTC.

In its sample, this clone was seen a few times. The chain carries TRBV6-4 and TRBJ1-1; no clear D gene. Germline V gene lookup returns CDR1 MRHNA and CDR2 SNTAGT. Deletions cut 6 bases from V and 1 base from J, with 9 bases between. This CDR3 has 13 amino acids. CDR3 sequence (DNA): TGTGCCAGCAGCCCTCAGGAGAACACTGAAGCTTTCTTT. It translates to CASSPQENTEAFF.

The chain employs TRBV19 and TRBJ1-2; D is possibly TRBD1 (5 bases). The CDR3 covers 12 residues. V dropped 5 bases and J dropped 5 bases, with 9 bases sitting between them. CDR1 is LNHDA and CDR2 is SQIVND in the germline V gene (reference sequence). CDR3 region: CASSGAAYGYTF. The CDR3 DNA is TGTGCCAGTAGTGGGGCCGCATATGGCTACACCTTC.

The chain combines TRBV7-6 with TRBJ2-3, with TRBD1 matching over 12 bases. Trimming removed 4 bases from V and 4 bases from J; junction bases left unmatched: 9. CDR1 and CDR2 (germline): SGHVS, FNYEAQ. The CDR3 consists of 17 residues. The CDR3 sequence is CASSSRGTGGSADTQYF. CDR3 coding DNA: TGTGCCAGCAGCTCTAGGGGGACAGGGGGCAGTGCAGATACGCAGTATTTT. The full variable domain, its missing parts supplied by reference TRBV7-6 and TRBJ2-3, is GAGVSQSPRYKVTKRGQDVALRCDPISGHVSLYWYRQALGQGPEFLTYFNYEAQQDKSGLPNDRFSAERPEGSISTLTIQRTEQRDSAMYRCASSSRGTGGSADTQYFGPGTRLTVL.

The V call is TRBV5-1, the J call TRBJ2-1, with TRBD2 matching 10 bases. The CDR3 is 18 amino acids. CDR1 is SGHRS, CDR2 YFSETQ, per germline. After removal of 0 bases from V and 0 bases from J, the junction contained 6 bases not matched to a gene. The CDR3 DNA is TGCGCCAGCAGCTTGGTTGATAGCGGGGGGACCTCCTACAATGAGCAGTTCTTC. This translates into CASSLVDSGGTSYNEQFF.

The chain recombines TRBV4-3 with TRBJ1-1, with D possibly matching TRBD1 (6 bases). Germline assignment: CDR1 LGHNA and CDR2 YSLEER. The V and J ends lost 1 base and 7 bases respectively, with 19 bases between them. The CDR3 loop spans 16 amino acids. CDR3 region: CASSQGFTGNPNEAFF. CDR3 nucleotide sequence: TGCGCCAGCAGCCAAGGTTTCACAGGGAACCCGAATGAAGCTTTCTTT.

This clone has only a few counts. This chain links TRBV5-1 with TRBJ2-3; D might be TRBD2 (6 bases). The germline CDR1 and CDR2 sequences are SGHRS and YFSETQ. This CDR3 contains 15 residues. The V end lost 4 bases, the J end lost 0 bases, and 12 bases lay between the germline ends. The CDR3 nucleotides read TGCGCCAGCAGCCCGAGGAGGGTGAGCACAGATACGCAGTATTTT. Encoded protein: CASSPRRVSTDTQYF.

The chain employs TRBV11-2 and TRBJ2-7; 9 nucleotides agree with TRBD1. The germline V gene encodes CDR1 SGHAT and CDR2 FQNNGV. Losses at the gene ends were 4 bases for V and 4 bases for J; bases not matched to a gene: 5. This CDR3 is built from 14 residues. The CDR3 region is CASSSTGGGYEQYF. The CDR3 bases are TGTGCCAGCAGCTCAACAGGGGGCGGATACGAGCAGTACTTC.

The V gene is TRBV29-1, the J gene TRBJ1-2; D call uncertain. Trimming stripped 6 bases from V and 4 bases from J, with 15 bases between. The V gene's germline CDR1 is SQVTM and CDR2 ANQGSEA. The CDR3 totals 13 residues. CDR3 loop: CSVERAPSYGYTF. The CDR3 DNA reads TGCAGCGTGGAGCGGGCCCCCAGCTATGGCTACACCTTC.

The rearrangement links TRBV19 to TRBJ1-2; D gene unclear. This CDR3 comprises 15 residues. The V and J ends lost 6 bases and 8 bases respectively, with 22 bases between them. Germline-derived CDR1 and CDR2 are LNHDA and SQIVND (reference sequence). DNA for the CDR3: TGTGCCAGTAGGTTCGGTGCGGGGATTTTGGTGGGCTACACCTTC. This codes for CASRFGAGILVGYTF.

The chain links TRBV5-4 to TRBJ2-3; D gene ambiguous. The CDR3 is 14 amino acids. Trimming shortened V by 0 bases and J by 2 bases, and 7 bases separated the two germline ends. Germline loops: CDR1 SGHNT, CDR2 YYREEE (reference sequence). CDR3 in amino acids: CASSLVQDTDTQYF. CDR3 in DNA: TGTGCCAGCAGCTTGGTTCAGGACACAGATACGCAGTATTTT. The variable domain in full, completed from reference TRBV5-4 and TRBJ2-3, reads ETGVTQSPTHLIKTRGQQVTLRCSSQSGHNTVSWYQQALGQGPQFIFQYYREEENGRGNFPPRFSGLQFPNYSSELNVNALELDDSALYLCASSLVQDTDTQYFGPGTRLTVL.

This clone was observed once. The CDR3 DNA reads TGTGCCAGTTTACCGGGACAATCGAACACTGAAGCTTTCTTT. It translates to CASLPGQSNTEAFF. The rearrangement joins TRBV19 to TRBJ1-1, with D possibly TRBD1 on 6 matching bases. Germline assignment: CDR1 LNHDA and CDR2 SQIVND (reference sequence). V was pared by 8 bases and J by 1 base, with 14 bases between. There are 14 residues in the CDR3.

The gene calls are TRBV10-2 and TRBJ2-1; 8 nucleotides align to TRBD2. The CDR3 contains 16 residues. Germline CDR1 reads WSHSY; CDR2 reads SAAADI. The V and J ends lost 7 bases and 5 bases, in that order; junction bases with no gene match: 13. The CDR3 region is CASKSGGFLLDNEQFF. The DNA of the CDR3 is TGCGCCAGCAAAAGCGGGGGTTTCCTGCTGGACAATGAGCAGTTCTTC.

This clone was seen just once. The chain couples TRBV6-5 to TRBJ1-1; D is ambiguous. Germline V gene sequence: CDR1 MNHEY, CDR2 SVGAGI. V was clipped by 7 bases and J by 6 bases, with 15 bases between them. The CDR3 extends over 13 amino acids. CDR3 sequence reads: CASTPRMAAEAFF. CDR3 nucleotides: TGTGCCAGCACCCCGCGGATGGCGGCTGAAGCTTTCTTT.

The V and J genes are TRBV19 and TRBJ2-2; 9 nucleotides agree with TRBD2. Germline V gives CDR1 LNHDA, CDR2 SQIVND (reference sequence). With V trimmed by 4 bases and J by 1 base, 4 bases remained unmatched. This CDR3 comprises 16 residues. The CDR3 DNA reads TGTGCCAGTAGTAAAATAGCGGGGGTGAACACCGGGGAGCTGTTTTTT. Translating gives CASSKIAGVNTGELFF.

The chain carries TRBV30 and TRBJ1-2; D is uncertain. Trimming took off 2 bases at V and 5 bases at J, with 12 bases between the two ends. The germline gives CDR1 GTSNPN, CDR2 SVGIG (reference sequence). The CDR3 is 13 residues long. CDR3 DNA sequence: TGTGCCTGGAGTAGTAACCCCCGGTATGGCTACACCTTC. Translation: CAWSSNPRYGYTF. The full variable domain, with the rest looked up from reference TRBV30 and TRBJ1-2, is SQTIHQWPATLVQPVGSPLSLECTVEGTSNPNLYWYRQAAGRGLQLLFYSVGIGQISSEVPQNLSASRPQDRQFILSSKKLLLSDSGFYLCAWSSNPRYGYTFGSGTRLTVV.

Points on this clone: This specimen includes other DNA sequences encoding the same CDR3. This chain connects TRBV4-3 to TRBJ2-7; 7 nucleotides line up with TRBD2. CDR1 and CDR2 (germline): LGHNA, YSLEER. The J segment lost 4 bases and the V segment lost 3 bases, leaving 3 bases of the junction unmatched. The CDR3 covers 13 residues. Here the CDR3 DNA reads TGCGCCAGCAGCCAGGAAGCGGGGTACGAGCAGTACTTC. The encoded protein is CASSQEAGYEQYF.

The chain couples TRBV5-1 to TRBJ1-1, with 10 bases aligning to TRBD1. V lost 4 bases, J lost 5 bases, and 8 bases stayed unmatched. The CDR3 runs to 15 residues. Germline-derived CDR1 and CDR2 are SGHRS and YFSETQ. The DNA of the CDR3 is TGCGCCAGCAGCATCGCGGGACAGGGGAGGACTGAAGCTTTCTTT. It specifies CASSIAGQGRTEAFF. Together with reference TRBV5-1 and TRBJ1-1, the CDR3 gives the full variable domain: KAGVTQTPRYLIKTRGQQVTLSCSPISGHRSVSWYQQTPGQGLQFLFEYFSETQRNKGNFPGRFSGRQFSNSRSEMNVSTLELGDSALYLCASSIAGQGRTEAFFGQGTRLTVV.

V usage is TRBV6-2 or TRBV6-3 and J usage is TRBJ1-1; unclear D gene. V dropped 6 bases and J dropped 5 bases, with 10 bases sitting between them. The CDR3 has 12 amino acids. Germline V CDR1 and CDR2: MNHEY, SVGEGT. The CDR3 is CASSSSLTEAFF. CDR3 nucleotides: TGTGCCAGCAGCTCCTCCCTGACTGAAGCTTTCTTT.

This clone was found a few times. V and J are TRBV4-3 and TRBJ1-1, with D uncertain. V lost 0 bases and J lost 1, with 9 bases in between. Per the germline V gene, CDR1 is LGHNA and CDR2 is YSLEER. CDR3 length: 15 residues. The CDR3 region is CASSQERRANTEAFF. CDR3 coding DNA: TGCGCCAGCAGCCAAGAGCGGCGGGCGAACACTGAAGCTTTCTTT.

The V and J genes are TRBV25-1 and TRBJ1-1; D unresolved. V dropped 1 base and J dropped 4 bases, with 7 bases sitting between them. The germline V gene encodes CDR1 MGHDK and CDR2 SYGVNS. The CDR3 is made up of 13 amino acids. CDR3 sequence reads: CASSESGITEAFF. The CDR3 region has the DNA TGTGCCAGCAGTGAATCGGGGATCACTGAAGCTTTCTTT.

V usage is TRBV27 and J usage is TRBJ1-1; possible D gene TRBD1, 6 bases. The germline V gene has CDR1 MNHEY and CDR2 SMNVEV (reference sequence). The CDR3 runs to 16 residues. The V end lost 2 bases, the J end lost 4 bases, and 17 bases lay between the germline ends. The CDR3 DNA reads TGTGCCAGCAGTTTAACGGGGGGGCTGGGGCTCACTGAAGCTTTCTTT. Protein sequence: CASSLTGGLGLTEAFF.

The V call is TRBV7-2, the J call TRBJ1-4; D may be TRBD1 (6 bases). Trimming removed 5 bases from V and 10 bases from J, with 14 bases in between. The CDR3 length is 13 residues. Looked up from germline, CDR1 is SGHTA and CDR2 is FQGNSA. The CDR3: CASSGEGGTKLFF. CDR3 bases: TGTGCCAGCAGCGGGGAGGGGGGGACAAAACTGTTTTTT.

CDR3 residues: CASSLGVGGTNQPQHF. In DNA form, the CDR3 reads TGCGCCAGCAGCTTGGGGGTCGGGGGTACCAATCAGCCCCAGCATTTT. The V and J genes are TRBV5-1 and TRBJ1-5; D may be TRBD1 (5 bases). The CDR3 totals 16 residues. Germline V gives CDR1 SGHRS, CDR2 YFSETQ. Deletions cut 0 bases from V and 3 bases from J, with 13 bases between.

The V call is TRBV9, the J call TRBJ2-4; tentatively, D is TRBD1 (6 bases). Germline lookup yields CDR1 SGDLS and CDR2 YYNGEE. The CDR3 length is 17 residues. Trimming pared 2 bases from V and 0 bases from J, leaving 15 bases between. The CDR3 DNA reads as TGTGCCAGCAGCGTGGGGGCCTTACGGCTAGCCAAAAACATTCAGTACTTC. This sequence encodes CASSVGALRLAKNIQYF.